The TCR beta chain described here comes from a study of T-cell reconstitution after alpha-beta-depleted transplantation in children. Broader study findings: A year had passed since transplant, and T-cell counts and diversity by then came mostly from newly produced T cells.

CDR3 length equals 16 residues. Per germline, CDR1 PRHDT and CDR2 FYEKMQ (reference sequence). Between the trimmed V and J ends, which lost 5 bases and 7 bases, there was a span of 24 bases. A library of TCRbeta sequences, prepared with unique molecular identifiers, was generated. TCRdb recomputed calls from the PCR reads with MiXCR, one row per CDR3 protein. Here the sample spans roughly 310,000 distinct CDR3 sequences, more than 20% being singletons. This clonotype was detected a few times. The target antigen is unknown. This chain uses TRBV13 with TRBJ2-7; D may be TRBD1 (6 bases). The specimen comprised PBMCs, mostly from graft donor cells, sampled 180 days after TCRalphabeta/CD19-depleted stem cell transplant. The source is a male patient between 10 and 17 years old who had a stem cell transplant for acute lymphoblastic leukemia, so the T cells may come from the graft donor. Here the CDR3 reads CASSSILTGLAGEQYF. CDR3 nucleotides: TGTGCCAGCAGCAGCATCCTGACAGGCCTGGCAGGAGAGCAGTACTTC.